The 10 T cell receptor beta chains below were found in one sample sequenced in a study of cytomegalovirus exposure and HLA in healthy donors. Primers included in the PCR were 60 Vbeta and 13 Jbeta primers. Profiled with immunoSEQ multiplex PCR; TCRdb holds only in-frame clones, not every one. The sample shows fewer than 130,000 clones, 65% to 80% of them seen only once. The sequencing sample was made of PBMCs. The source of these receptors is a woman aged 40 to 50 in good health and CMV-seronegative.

The CDR3 loop reads CASSLGTSYNEQFF. The CDR3 DNA is TGCGCCAGCAGCCTCGGGACTTCCTACAATGAGCAGTTCTTC. V usage is TRBV4-3 and J usage is TRBJ2-1; D is possibly TRBD2 (6 bases). The germline gives CDR1 LGHNA, CDR2 YSLEER. V was pared by 4 bases and J by 1 base, with 8 bases between. This CDR3 has 14 residues.

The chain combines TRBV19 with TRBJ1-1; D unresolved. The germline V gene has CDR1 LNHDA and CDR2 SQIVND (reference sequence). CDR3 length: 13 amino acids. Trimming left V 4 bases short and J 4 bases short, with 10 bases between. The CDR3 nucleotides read TGTGCCAGTAGTAGTAGCAGAGTCACTGAAGCTTTCTTT. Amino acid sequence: CASSSSRVTEAFF.

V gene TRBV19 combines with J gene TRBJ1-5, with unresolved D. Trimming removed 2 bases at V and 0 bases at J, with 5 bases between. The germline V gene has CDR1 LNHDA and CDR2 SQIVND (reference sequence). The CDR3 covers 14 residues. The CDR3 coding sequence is TGTGCCAGTAGTATATTAAATAGCAATCAGCCCCAGCATTTT. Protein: CASSILNSNQPQHF.

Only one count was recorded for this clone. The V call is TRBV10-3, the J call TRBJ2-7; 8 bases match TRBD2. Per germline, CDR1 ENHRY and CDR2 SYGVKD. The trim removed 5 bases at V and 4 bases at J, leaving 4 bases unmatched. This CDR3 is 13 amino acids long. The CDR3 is CAISPGLGYEQYF. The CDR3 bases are TGTGCCATCAGTCCGGGACTAGGTTACGAGCAGTACTTC.

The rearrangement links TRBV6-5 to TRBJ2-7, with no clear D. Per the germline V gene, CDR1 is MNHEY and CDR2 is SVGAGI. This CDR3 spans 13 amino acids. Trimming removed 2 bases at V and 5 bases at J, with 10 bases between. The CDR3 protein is CASSYRVINEQYF. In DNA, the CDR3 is TGTGCCAGCAGTTACCGGGTGATAAACGAGCAGTACTTC.

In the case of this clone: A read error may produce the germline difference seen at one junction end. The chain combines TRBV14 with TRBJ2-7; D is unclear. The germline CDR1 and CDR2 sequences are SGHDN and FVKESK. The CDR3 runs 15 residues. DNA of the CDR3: TGTGCCAGCAGCCAACTCGTTCCCTTCTCCCACGAGCAGTACTTC. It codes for CASSQLVPFSHEQYF.

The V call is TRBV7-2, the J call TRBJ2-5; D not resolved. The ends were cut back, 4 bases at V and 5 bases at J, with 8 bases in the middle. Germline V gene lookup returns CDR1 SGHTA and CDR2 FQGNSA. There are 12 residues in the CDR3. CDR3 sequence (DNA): TGTGCCAGCAGCTCCCCGAGGGAGACCCAGTACTTC. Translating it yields CASSSPRETQYF.

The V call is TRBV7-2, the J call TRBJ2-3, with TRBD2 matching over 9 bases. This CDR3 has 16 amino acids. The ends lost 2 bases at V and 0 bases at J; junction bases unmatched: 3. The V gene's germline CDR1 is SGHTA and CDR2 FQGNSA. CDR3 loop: CASSLPTSGSTDTQYF. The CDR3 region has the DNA TGTGCCAGCAGCTTACCGACTAGCGGTAGCACAGATACGCAGTATTTT.

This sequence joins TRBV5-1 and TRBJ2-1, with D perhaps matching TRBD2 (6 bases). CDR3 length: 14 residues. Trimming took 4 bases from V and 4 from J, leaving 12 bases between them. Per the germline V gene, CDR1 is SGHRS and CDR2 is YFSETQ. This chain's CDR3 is CASSTPGVYNEQFF. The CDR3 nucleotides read TGCGCCAGCAGCACCCCGGGGGTGTACAATGAGCAGTTCTTC. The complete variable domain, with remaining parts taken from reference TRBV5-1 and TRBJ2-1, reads KAGVTQTPRYLIKTRGQQVTLSCSPISGHRSVSWYQQTPGQGLQFLFEYFSETQRNKGNFPGRFSGRQFSNSRSEMNVSTLELGDSALYLCASSTPGVYNEQFFGPGTRLTVL.

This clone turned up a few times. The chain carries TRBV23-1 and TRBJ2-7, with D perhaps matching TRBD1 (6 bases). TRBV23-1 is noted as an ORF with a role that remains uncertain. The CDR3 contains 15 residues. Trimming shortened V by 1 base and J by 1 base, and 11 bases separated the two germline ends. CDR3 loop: CASSQWRGQSYEQYF. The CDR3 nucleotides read TGCGCCAGCAGTCAATGGCGAGGACAGTCCTACGAGCAGTACTTC.